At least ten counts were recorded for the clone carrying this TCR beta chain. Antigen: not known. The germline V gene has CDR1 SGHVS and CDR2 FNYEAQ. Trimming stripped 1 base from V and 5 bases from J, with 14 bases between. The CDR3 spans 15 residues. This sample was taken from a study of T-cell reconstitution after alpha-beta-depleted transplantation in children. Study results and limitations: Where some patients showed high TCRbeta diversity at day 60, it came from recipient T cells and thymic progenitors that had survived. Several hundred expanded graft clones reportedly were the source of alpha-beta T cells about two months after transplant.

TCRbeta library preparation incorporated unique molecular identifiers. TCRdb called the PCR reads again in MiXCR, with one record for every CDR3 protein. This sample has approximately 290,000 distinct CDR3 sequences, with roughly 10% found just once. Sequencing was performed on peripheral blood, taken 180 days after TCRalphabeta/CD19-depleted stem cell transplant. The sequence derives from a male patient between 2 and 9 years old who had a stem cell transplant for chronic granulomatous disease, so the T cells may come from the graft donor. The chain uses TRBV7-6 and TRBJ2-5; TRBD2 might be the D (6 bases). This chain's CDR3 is CASSLGGAMGETQYF. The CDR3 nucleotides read TGTGCCAGCAGCTTAGGCGGGGCGATGGGGGAGACCCAGTACTTC.